This T cell receptor beta chain was observed in a study of OX40 agonist ivuxolimab in advanced cancers. Study summary: Hepatocellular carcinoma, melanoma, renal cell or head and neck cancer was diagnosed in the dose-escalation patients. Study-level results: The expanded peripheral T cells' antigen specificity was not determined.

V lost 3 bases and J 1 base, leaving 12 bases between the germline ends. Per the germline V gene, CDR1 is MGHDK and CDR2 is SYGVNS. The length of the CDR3 is 15 residues. Generated by immunoSEQ multiplex PCR, the TCRdb table keeps only in-frame clones and is missing some. The table lists 20,000 to 25,000 clones, roughly 84% of them singletons. This clone was found many times. The antigen is unknown. This TCR was recovered from an adult with an advanced solid tumor such as melanoma, head and neck, liver or kidney cancer. The J gene is TRBJ1-1, the V gene TRBV25-1; D is uncertain. The source material was CD4+ or CD8+ T cells sorted from blood, sampled in a trial of the OX40 agonist ivuxolimab. For the CDR3, the DNA is TGTGCCAGCAGTGACCCTTTGGAGGAGAACACTGAAGCTTTCTTT. It encodes CASSDPLEENTEAFF.